The 22 T cell receptor beta chains listed next were all sequenced from one sample in a study of blood T cell repertoires in COVID-19. Repertoires were generated with immunoSEQ multiplex PCR, while TCRdb's copy carries only in-frame clones and drops some. The sample has roughly 170,000 clones; around 88% are singletons. The specimen sequenced was PBMCs or T cells enriched from blood (not recorded which). These receptors all stem from a woman aged 45-65 years in a cohort exposed to, infected with or recovered from COVID-19 (not recorded which).

The chain joins TRBV27 to TRBJ2-7; 9 bases agree with TRBD1. The CDR3 loop spans 14 amino acids. CDR1 is MNHEY, CDR2 SMNVEV, per germline (reference sequence). V lost 5 bases to trimming and J lost 2 bases; unmatched junction nucleotides: 4. The CDR3 DNA reads TGTGCCAGCAGTGGACAGGGGACAACCTACGAGCAGTACTTC. Translation gives CASSGQGTTYEQYF.

Concerning this clone: Other DNA variants within this sample encode the same CDR3. The J gene is TRBJ1-1, the V gene TRBV19, with D possibly matching TRBD1 (5 bases). The V and J ends lost 4 bases and 2 bases respectively, with 8 bases between them. The CDR3 runs 13 residues. Germline CDR1 is LNHDA and CDR2 is SQIVND (reference sequence). CDR3 bases: TGTGCCAGTAGTACAACAGGAAACACTGAAGCTTTCTTT. Translating it yields CASSTTGNTEAFF.

The chain has TRBV28 and TRBJ1-2; the match to TRBD1 covers 10 bases. The germline V gene has CDR1 MDHEN and CDR2 SYDVKM. This CDR3 has 14 amino acids. Losses at the gene ends were 5 bases for V and 2 bases for J; bases not matched to a gene: 2. The CDR3 spells CASSRQGANYGYTF. For the CDR3, the DNA is TGTGCCAGCAGTCGACAGGGGGCAAACTATGGCTACACCTTC.

The genes are TRBV6-6 and TRBJ2-5, with unresolved D. The CDR3 is made up of 11 amino acids. Trimming removed 6 bases at V and 4 bases at J, with 6 bases between. Germline V CDR1 and CDR2: MNHNY, SVGAGI (reference sequence). CDR3 amino acids: CASRTGETQYF. DNA of the CDR3: TGTGCCAGCAGGACTGGAGAGACCCAGTACTTC.

This chain links TRBV18 with TRBJ1-1, with 9 bases matching TRBD1. The germline gives CDR1 KGHSH, CDR2 LQKENI. V shed 6 bases, J shed 1 base, and the junction held 6 bases outside the gene matches. This CDR3 region has 15 residues. CDR3 sequence: CASSPGTGTNTEAFF. CDR3 coding DNA: TGTGCCAGCTCCCCCGGGACAGGGACGAACACTGAAGCTTTCTTT.

This chain connects TRBV5-6 to TRBJ2-5, with TRBD1 identical over 12 bases. Germline CDR1 is SGHDT and CDR2 is YYEEEE. The CDR3 extends over 15 amino acids. The junction had 4 bases not matched to a gene; V was cut back by 4 bases and J by 3 bases. The CDR3: CASSRDRGPEETQYF. For the CDR3, the DNA is TGTGCCAGCAGCCGGGACAGGGGGCCTGAAGAGACCCAGTACTTC.

The chain combines TRBV5-4 with TRBJ2-3, with D maybe TRBD1 (6 bases). The CDR3 is 14 amino acids. Between the trimmed V and J ends, which lost 3 bases and 3 bases, there was a span of 11 bases. CDR1 and CDR2 (germline): SGHNT, YYREEE (reference sequence). The CDR3 DNA follows: TGTGCCAGCAGCTATACAGGGCCAACAGATACGCAGTATTTT. Its translation is CASSYTGPTDTQYF.

The V call is TRBV6-1, the J call TRBJ1-2; 8 bases agree with TRBD1. V lost 0 bases to trimming and J lost 6 bases; unmatched junction nucleotides: 9. Germline CDR1 MNHNS, CDR2 SASEGT. The CDR3 contains 16 residues. The CDR3: CASSEARAGGRNGYTF. The CDR3 DNA reads as TGTGCCAGCAGTGAAGCTAGGGCAGGGGGCAGGAATGGCTACACCTTC.

This chain uses TRBV28 with TRBJ1-2, with D perhaps TRBD1 (6 bases). Trimming shortened V by 6 bases and J by 5 bases, and 10 bases separated the two germline ends. The germline V gene encodes CDR1 MDHEN and CDR2 SYDVKM. This CDR3 comprises 12 residues. The CDR3 DNA is TGTGCCAGCAGAAAAACAGGGTATGGCTACACCTTC. This gives the protein CASRKTGYGYTF.

The chain recombines TRBV19 with TRBJ2-1; 7 bases are shared with TRBD2. The CDR3 is made up of 12 amino acids. From germline, CDR1 is LNHDA and CDR2 SQIVND (reference sequence). The ends lost 3 bases at V and 10 bases at J; junction bases unmatched: 3. CDR3 sequence reads: CASSMGGLEQFF. The CDR3 DNA reads as TGTGCCAGTAGTATGGGGGGACTAGAGCAGTTCTTC.

The J gene is TRBJ1-4, the V gene TRBV10-3; 9 nucleotides agree with TRBD1. The CDR3 is made up of 15 amino acids. The trim removed 3 bases at V and 6 bases at J, leaving 5 bases unmatched. CDR1 and CDR2 from the germline V gene are ENHRY and SYGVKD. CDR3 loop: CAISDSDRGYEKLFF. The DNA of the CDR3 is TGTGCCATCAGTGACTCAGACAGGGGGTATGAAAAACTGTTTTTT.

This clone was seen a single time. This chain uses TRBV3-1 (or the pseudogene TRBV3-2) with TRBJ1-1; 7 bases are a match to TRBD1. V lost 4 bases and J lost 7; bases outside the gene matches: 9. CDR1 is LGHDT and CDR2 is YNNKEL in the germline V gene (reference sequence). The CDR3 covers 14 residues. The CDR3 sequence: CASSRGGAEGEAFF. The CDR3 nucleotides are TGTGCCAGCAGCCGAGGGGGCGCGGAAGGTGAAGCTTTCTTT.

This chain connects TRBV6-5 to TRBJ2-7; 7 nucleotides line up with TRBD1. Trimming at V came to 6 bases and at J to 2 bases, leaving 10 bases not matched to a gene. The CDR3 is 15 amino acids. Germline V gene lookup returns CDR1 MNHEY and CDR2 SVGAGI. CDR3 amino acids: CASRQDRAPTYEQYF. As DNA, the CDR3 is TGTGCCAGCAGACAAGACAGGGCACCCACCTACGAGCAGTACTTC.

V usage is TRBV28 and J usage is TRBJ1-1; D is perhaps TRBD1 (5 bases). This CDR3 region has 14 residues. Germline V gene lookup returns CDR1 MDHEN and CDR2 SYDVKM. Trimming took 3 bases from V and 3 from J, leaving 11 bases between them. The CDR3 sequence: CASSFRQGHTEAFF. CDR3 coding DNA: TGTGCCAGCAGTTTTCGGCAGGGTCACACTGAAGCTTTCTTT.

The chain uses TRBV18 and TRBJ2-6; D gene unclear. The CDR3 is 17 amino acids. V lost 6 bases and J 0 bases, leaving 15 bases between the germline ends. The V gene's germline CDR1 is KGHSH and CDR2 LQKENI. In DNA form, the CDR3 reads TGTGCCAGCTCGCCATTGACACAAAACTCTGGGGCCAACGTCCTGACTTTC. It specifies CASSPLTQNSGANVLTF.

The chain uses TRBV2 and TRBJ1-4; D perhaps matches TRBD1 (5 bases). V was shortened by 0 bases and J by 7 bases, with 9 bases between the two germline ends. Per the germline V gene, CDR1 is SNHLY and CDR2 is FYNNEI. This CDR3 is 14 amino acids long. The CDR3 is CASSEAVRGEKLFF. The CDR3 bases are TGTGCCAGCAGTGAAGCGGTTAGGGGTGAAAAACTGTTTTTT.

This rearrangement joins TRBV4-1 to TRBJ2-3; possibly TRBD1 for D (5 bases). The CDR3 is 16 amino acids. Trimming shortened V by 3 bases and J by 1 base, and 14 bases separated the two germline ends. Germline V CDR1 and CDR2: MGHRA, YSYEKL. This CDR3 reads CASSQATGFRTDTQYF. The CDR3 bases are TGCGCCAGCAGCCAGGCAACAGGCTTCCGCACAGATACGCAGTATTTT.

CDR3 coding DNA: TGTGCCAGCAGGCGAGCGGGAGGAATCGAGCAGTACTTC. Amino acid sequence: CASRRAGGIEQYF. The rearrangement joins TRBV27 to TRBJ2-7; the match to TRBD2 covers 9 bases. V lost 6 bases to trimming and J lost 6 bases; unmatched junction nucleotides: 6. Germline values: CDR1 MNHEY, CDR2 SMNVEV (reference sequence). The CDR3 spans 13 residues.

V is TRBV5-1 and J is TRBJ1-1; D gene unclear. Germline assignment: CDR1 SGHRS and CDR2 YFSETQ. CDR3 size: 16 residues. V lost 2 bases to trimming and J lost 4 bases, with 18 bases between them. The CDR3 nucleotides read TGCGCCAGCAGCTTAAACAGTGTGGGTTTCGGCACTGAAGCTTTCTTT. This gives the protein CASSLNSVGFGTEAFF.

This clone was observed a handful of times. CDR3 coding DNA: TGTGCCAGCAGCCAACAGGTCGGGAACACTGAAGCTTTCTTT. Residues: CASSQQVGNTEAFF. This sequence joins TRBV14 and TRBJ1-1; no definite D call. CDR1 is SGHDN, CDR2 FVKESK, per germline. The CDR3 has 14 residues. The ends were cut back, 2 bases at V and 1 base at J, with 8 bases in the middle.

This clone was counted between two and nine times. The V call is TRBV27, the J call TRBJ2-7, with TRBD1 matching over 8 bases. Trimming took 6 bases from V and 7 from J; bases not matched to a gene: 2. Germline V gene sequence: CDR1 MNHEY, CDR2 SMNVEV (reference sequence). The CDR3 totals 11 residues. CDR3 protein: CASRDRVEQYF. CDR3 sequence (DNA): TGTGCCAGCAGGGACAGGGTTGAGCAGTACTTC.

The chain carries TRBV5-1 and TRBJ1-2, with TRBD1 matching over 7 bases. After removal of 3 bases from V and 4 bases from J, the junction contained 6 bases not matched to a gene. The CDR3 runs 14 residues. Germline CDR1 SGHRS, CDR2 YFSETQ. CDR3 in amino acids: CASSSSTGAYGYTF. The DNA for the CDR3 is TGCGCCAGCAGCTCATCCACAGGGGCCTATGGCTACACCTTC.